This T cell receptor beta chain was recorded in a study of CD8 T cells in Susac syndrome. Germline V CDR1 and CDR2: SGHTA, FQGNSA. Trimming left V 7 bases short and J 4 bases short, with 16 bases between. This CDR3 region has 14 residues. High-throughput TCR beta sequencing covered peripheral CD8+ and CD4+ T cells. The RNA, roughly 0.5 to 1 ug, was put through reverse transcription using random hexamers. The CDR3 of TCR beta was amplified by immunoSEQ multiplex PCR across 54 Vbeta and 13 Jbeta. One entry per CDR3 protein, called by TCRdb with MiXCR from the immunoSEQ multiplex PCR reads. The sample consists of a few hundred thousand distinct CDR3 sequences, approximately 94% of them appearing once. The sample holds one count of this clonotype.

This receptor was obtained from a human donor with Susac syndrome. This sequence joins TRBV7-2 and TRBJ2-5; D is possibly TRBD1 (6 bases). Sample: CD4+ T cells from PBMCs. The CDR3 DNA sequence: TGTGCCAGCACCATCGAACAGGGTGGAGAGACCCAGTACTTC. Encoded protein: CASTIEQGGETQYF. Full variable domain (outside the CDR3, taken from reference TRBV7-2 and TRBJ2-5): GAGVSQSPSNKVTEKGKDVELRCDPISGHTALYWYRQSLGQGLEFLIYFQGNSAPDKSGLPSDRFSAERTGGSVSTLTIQRTQQEDSAVYLCASTIEQGGETQYFGPGTRLLVL.